The clone carrying this T cell receptor beta chain was detected a few times. This CDR3 has 14 amino acids. Trimming removed 2 bases from V and 5 bases from J, with 9 bases in between. Library preparation followed earlier protocols using designated TCR primers. TCRdb re-analysed the PCR reads in MiXCR, keeping a single row per CDR3 protein. This table has over 300,000 distinct CDR3 sequences, about 23% appearing once. These data are taken from a study of molecular identifiers for immune sequencing clone quantification. V gene TRBV12-3 or TRBV12-4 combines with J gene TRBJ1-4; D ambiguous. The material sequenced was naive CD8+ T cells from blood, with Jurkat cell RNA spiked in. Documented subset: FACS-sorted CD8+CD4-CCR7+CD45RA+ naive T cells. This TCR was sampled from a human donor in good health. Some libraries in this study had Jurkat cell RNA spiked in. The CDR3 is CASSLSAGNEKLFF. Written as DNA, the CDR3 is TGTGCCAGCAGTTTATCCGCAGGAAATGAAAAACTGTTTTTT.